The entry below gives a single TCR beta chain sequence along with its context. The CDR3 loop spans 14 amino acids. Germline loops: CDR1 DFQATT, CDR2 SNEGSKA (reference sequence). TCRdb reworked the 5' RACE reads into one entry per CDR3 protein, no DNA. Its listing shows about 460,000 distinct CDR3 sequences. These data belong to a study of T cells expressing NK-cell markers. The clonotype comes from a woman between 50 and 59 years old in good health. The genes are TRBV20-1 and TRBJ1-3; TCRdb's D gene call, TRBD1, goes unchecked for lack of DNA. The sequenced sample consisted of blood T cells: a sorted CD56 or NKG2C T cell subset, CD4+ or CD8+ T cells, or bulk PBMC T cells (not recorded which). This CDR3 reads CSALHPGTGNTIYF.